These 13 T cell receptor beta chains were sequenced from one sample in a study of type 1 and type 2 diabetes patients. Amplification started from genomic DNA. The TCR beta CDR3 region was amplified using 30 forward and 13 reverse primers. TCRdb re-called the multiplex PCR reads with MiXCR, one entry per CDR3 protein. The table includes approximately 260,000 distinct CDR3 sequences, 47% detected once. The sequencing sample was made of peripheral blood mononuclear cells (PBMCs). The receptors stem from a man in his late teens or twenties with type 2 diabetes.

This chain joins TRBV27 and TRBJ2-5; D unclear. Germline V CDR1 and CDR2: MNHEY, SMNVEV (reference sequence). The V end lost 7 bases, the J end lost 7 bases, and 16 bases lay between the germline ends. The CDR3 runs 13 residues. DNA for the CDR3: TGTGCCAGCACCCTGAAAAGTTTAGGGACCCAGTACTTC. It specifies CASTLKSLGTQYF.

V gene TRBV2 combines with J gene TRBJ1-4, with 8 bases lining up with TRBD1. In germline, CDR1 is SNHLY, CDR2 FYNNEI. The ends lost 3 bases at V and 7 bases at J; junction bases unmatched: 4. The CDR3 is 14 amino acids. This CDR3 reads CASSEDRDGEKLFF. The CDR3 DNA sequence: TGTGCCAGCAGTGAGGACAGGGATGGTGAAAAACTGTTTTTT.

The rearrangement links TRBV6-5 to TRBJ1-6, with a weak D call TRBD1 (5 bases). This CDR3 has 12 amino acids. Deletions cut 5 bases from V and 16 bases from J, with 15 bases between. Germline-derived CDR1 and CDR2 are MNHEY and SVGAGI. The CDR3 DNA reads as TGTGCCAGCAGTCCCCTGGGGCGGTATCTCCACTTT. Protein product: CASSPLGRYLHF.

V usage is TRBV4-3 and J usage is TRBJ2-3; D is ambiguous. V was cut by 0 bases and J by 1 base, with 11 bases left in between. This CDR3 has 16 amino acids. The V gene's germline CDR1 is LGHNA and CDR2 YSLEER. CDR3 loop: CASSQELGMGTDTQYF. CDR3 in DNA: TGCGCCAGCAGCCAAGAATTGGGAATGGGCACAGATACGCAGTATTTT.

The chain couples TRBV7-3 to TRBJ1-2; TRBD1 might be the D (5 bases). The CDR3 contains 14 residues. Germline-derived CDR1 and CDR2 are SGHTA and FQGTGA. V lost 5 bases and J lost 3, with 13 bases in between. Here the CDR3 reads CASSQSRDDYGYTF. As DNA, the CDR3 is TGTGCCAGCAGCCAATCCAGGGATGACTATGGCTACACCTTC. Supplemented by reference TRBV7-3 and TRBJ1-2, the full variable domain reads GAGVSQTPSNKVTEKGKYVELRCDPISGHTALYWYRQSLGQGPEFLIYFQGTGAADDSGLPNDRFFAVRPEGSVSTLKIQRTERGDSAVYLCASSQSRDDYGYTFGSGTRLTVV.

The genes are TRBV7-9 and TRBJ2-3; 7 nucleotides match TRBD1. In germline, CDR1 is SEHNR, CDR2 FQNEAQ (reference sequence). The length of the CDR3 is 14 residues. J lost 8 bases, V lost 7 bases, and 12 bases had no gene match. The CDR3 sequence is CASKGGQSIVTQYF. The CDR3 DNA follows: TGTGCCAGCAAAGGGGGACAGTCTATAGTTACGCAGTATTTT.

The gene calls are TRBV24-1 and TRBJ1-4; 10 bases are a match to TRBD1. The CDR3 sequence is 15 residues long. The J segment lost 7 bases and the V segment lost 3 bases, leaving 4 bases of the junction unmatched. CDR1 is KGHDR and CDR2 is SFDVKD in the germline V gene. CDR3 bases: TGTGCCACCAGTGATACGACAGGGGGCCGTGAAAAACTGTTTTTT. Residues: CATSDTTGGREKLFF.

The rearrangement uses TRBV28 and TRBJ1-1, with D uncertain. Per germline, CDR1 MDHEN and CDR2 SYDVKM. This CDR3 comprises 14 residues. V was cut by 5 bases and J by 11 bases, with 21 bases left in between. The CDR3 DNA follows: TGTGCCAGCAGTGCGGGAGGGAGGACTCCTTCGGCTTTCTTT. Translated, it gives CASSAGGRTPSAFF. Using reference TRBV28 and TRBJ1-1 for the parts outside the CDR3, the full variable domain is DVKVTQSSRYLVKRTGEKVFLECVQDMDHENMFWYRQDPGLGLRLIYFSYDVKMKEKGDIPEGYSVSREKKERFSLILESASTNQTSMYLCASSAGGRTPSAFFGQGTRLTVV.

This clonotype was seen ten or more times. J is TRBJ2-7 and V is TRBV30; D is undetermined. Germline CDR1 is GTSNPN and CDR2 is SVGIG (reference sequence). CDR3 length equals 12 residues. Trimming took 1 base from V and 4 from J, leaving 8 bases between them. This CDR3 is CAWSGLEYEQYF. CDR3 bases: TGTGCCTGGAGTGGATTAGAATACGAGCAGTACTTC. The complete variable domain, with remaining parts taken from reference TRBV30 and TRBJ2-7, reads SQTIHQWPATLVQPVGSPLSLECTVEGTSNPNLYWYRQAAGRGLQLLFYSVGIGQISSEVPQNLSASRPQDRQFILSSKKLLLSDSGFYLCAWSGLEYEQYFGPGTRLTVT.

The chain couples TRBV11-2 to TRBJ2-3; unclear D gene. Looked up from germline, CDR1 is SGHAT and CDR2 is FQNNGV. This CDR3 comprises 13 residues. V lost 4 bases and J 3 bases, leaving 8 bases between the germline ends. This chain's CDR3 is CASSSFGTDTQYF. CDR3 in DNA: TGTGCCAGCAGCTCCTTCGGGACAGATACGCAGTATTTT.

V usage is TRBV7-2 and J usage is TRBJ1-5; possibly TRBD1 for D (6 bases). This CDR3 spans 15 amino acids. Trimming stripped 2 bases from V and 4 bases from J, with 12 bases between. In germline, CDR1 is SGHTA, CDR2 FQGNSA. CDR3 region: CASSLKGGWNQPQHF. The CDR3 DNA is TGTGCCAGCAGCTTAAAGGGGGGGTGGAATCAGCCCCAGCATTTT.

The gene calls are TRBV7-3 and TRBJ1-1; D is perhaps TRBD1 (5 bases). V was trimmed by 5 bases and J by 2 bases, leaving 15 bases between them. Looked up from germline, CDR1 is SGHTA and CDR2 is FQGTGA. There are 15 residues in the CDR3. DNA for the CDR3: TGTGCCAGCAGCCTCGGGTCCCAGGGAAACACTGAAGCTTTCTTT. Amino acids: CASSLGSQGNTEAFF.

The V call is TRBV29-1, the J call TRBJ2-5; D is undetermined. The V end was cut by 3 bases, the J end by 3 bases, with 23 bases between. There are 17 residues in the CDR3. Germline V gene sequence: CDR1 SQVTM, CDR2 ANQGSEA. The CDR3: CSVDGDAVAAVEETQYF. The CDR3 coding sequence is TGCAGCGTTGATGGTGACGCGGTGGCAGCAGTAGAAGAGACCCAGTACTTC.